This TCR beta chain was found in a study of T-cell memory formation after mild COVID-19. Study overall: Largely donor-specific TCR clusters were found. The study's findings and limits: Later expanders leaned CD4+, whereas clones that contracted between day 15 and 85 were balanced CD4/CD8. Cross-reactive memory seemingly joined, as some responding clones were found in pre-infection memory.

This clonotype was seen only a few times. The target antigen is unknown. The CDR3 is 13 residues long. V lost 7 bases and J lost 0, with 10 bases in between. Germline values: CDR1 SQVTM, CDR2 ANQGSEA. 5'RACE primed at constant segments yielded TCR alpha and TCR beta cDNA libraries bearing sample barcodes and UMIs. TCRdb passed the 5' RACE reads through MiXCR, listing each CDR3 protein once. This table holds about 400,000 distinct CDR3 sequences, over 13% found once. This TCR was sampled from a man between 18 and 29 years old who had mild COVID-19 (a few samples of this study predate the infection). Cell type and time point are not known. The chain couples TRBV29-1 to TRBJ1-5, with D possibly being TRBD1 (5 bases). The sequencing sample was made of PBMCs or a T cell subset sorted from them (not recorded which). The chain's CDR3 is CSATQGSNQPQHF. In DNA, the CDR3 is TGCAGCGCTACCCAGGGTAGCAATCAGCCCCAGCATTTT.